These 21 T cell receptor beta chains share one sample of origin, sequenced in a study of T cell changes during pregnancy in multiple sclerosis. Using immunoSEQ multiplex PCR, the repertoire was profiled, and TCRdb retains in-frame clones only, with some absent. The sample includes about 57,000 clones, approximately 94% of them seen just once. Sequenced material: CD4+ T cells from peripheral blood mononuclear cells, taken before pregnancy. Source of these receptors: a female donor with multiple sclerosis, enrolled in a pregnancy study.

This clone was counted once. This sequence joins TRBV10-1 and TRBJ2-3, with TRBD2 identical over 8 bases. J gave up 5 bases and V 5 bases, and 12 bases lay outside the gene matches. Germline values: CDR1 WNHNN, CDR2 SYGVQD (reference sequence). The CDR3 covers 16 residues. For the CDR3, the DNA is TGCGCCAGCAGTACCATAGCGGGAACCATTCAAGATACGCAGTATTTT. Translating gives CASSTIAGTIQDTQYF.

The chain combines TRBV5-6 with TRBJ1-2; TRBD1 might be the D (5 bases). This CDR3 contains 14 residues. V was clipped by 1 base and J by 4 bases, with 11 bases between them. Germline CDR1 and CDR2: SGHDT and YYEEEE. The CDR3 sequence: CASSLRQTFYGYTF. The CDR3 DNA is TGTGCCAGCAGCTTGAGACAGACCTTCTATGGCTACACCTTC.

This clone was observed once. The chain is built from TRBV19 and TRBJ1-1; TRBD1 aligns across 12 bases. Per the germline V gene, CDR1 is LNHDA and CDR2 is SQIVND (reference sequence). V dropped 4 bases and J dropped 1; count of bases not matched to a gene: 13. This CDR3 is 19 amino acids long. The CDR3 DNA sequence: TGTGCCAGTAGTAAACTCGGGACAGGGGGCTTTAGGCAGAACACTGAAGCTTTCTTT. It codes for CASSKLGTGGFRQNTEAFF. The complete variable domain, with remaining parts taken from reference TRBV19 and TRBJ1-1, reads DGGITQSPKYLFRKEGQNVTLSCEQNLNHDAMYWYRQDPGQGLRLIYYSQIVNDFQKGDIAEGYSVSREKKESFPLTVTSAQKNPTAFYLCASSKLGTGGFRQNTEAFFGQGTRLTVV.

V is TRBV28 and J is TRBJ2-3, with 9 bases lining up with TRBD1. Germline values: CDR1 MDHEN, CDR2 SYDVKM. This CDR3 contains 15 residues. The V gene end was trimmed by 5 bases and the J gene end by 5 bases; junction bases not matched to a gene: 8. CDR3 DNA sequence: TGTGCCAGCAGTAAGCCGGGACAGGGTAGAGATACGCAGTATTTT. Protein sequence: CASSKPGQGRDTQYF.

The chain couples TRBV2 to TRBJ1-3; no definite D call. The germline V gene encodes CDR1 SNHLY and CDR2 FYNNEI. The CDR3 totals 15 residues. V was trimmed by 7 bases and J by 0 bases, leaving 13 bases between them. CDR3 sequence (DNA): TGTGCCAGCACTCTTGGGAGGTACTCTGGAAACACCATATATTTT. This sequence encodes CASTLGRYSGNTIYF.

The V call is TRBV6-1, the J call TRBJ2-5; 7 nucleotides agree with TRBD1. The V segment lost 6 bases and the J segment 5 bases; nucleotides outside the gene matches: 6. Germline V gene sequence: CDR1 MNHNS, CDR2 SASEGT. The CDR3 has 13 amino acids. CDR3 sequence: CASRVTGVETQYF. The DNA for the CDR3 is TGTGCCAGCAGAGTTACAGGGGTTGAGACCCAGTACTTC.

The V call is TRBV5-4, the J call TRBJ1-5; 7 nucleotides align to TRBD1. Per the germline V gene, CDR1 is SGHNT and CDR2 is YYREEE (reference sequence). The CDR3 consists of 16 residues. Trimming took 2 bases from V and 4 from J; bases not matched to a gene: 9. In DNA form, the CDR3 reads TGTGCCAGCAGCTTAAAAGTTGGGACAGAGAATCAGCCCCAGCATTTT. Encoded protein: CASSLKVGTENQPQHF.

The J gene is TRBJ2-5, the V gene TRBV5-1; 14 bases line up with TRBD2. The CDR3 is 19 residues long. V was pared by 3 bases and J by 4 bases, with 14 bases of the junction left unmatched. Germline V gene lookup returns CDR1 SGHRS and CDR2 YFSETQ. DNA for the CDR3: TGCGCCAGCAGCTACTATCCGGGACTAGCGGGAGTTGGGAGAGAGACCCAGTACTTC. It specifies CASSYYPGLAGVGRETQYF.

The CDR3 DNA reads as TGTGCCAGTAGTAGTATTTCTAACTATGGCTACACCTTC. Its translation is CASSSISNYGYTF. This sequence joins TRBV19 and TRBJ1-2; D is uncertain. Germline CDR1 LNHDA, CDR2 SQIVND (reference sequence). Trimming removed 4 bases at V and 0 bases at J, with 6 bases between. CDR3 length: 13 residues.

This clone appeared once. The V gene is TRBV29-1, the J gene TRBJ1-1; 11 bases map to TRBD1. CDR3 length equals 14 residues. Germline CDR1 and CDR2: SQVTM and ANQGSEA. V dropped 7 bases and J dropped 5; count of bases not matched to a gene: 9. CDR3 sequence (DNA): TGCAGCGCTAAGGACAGGGGGCCGATGACTGAAGCTTTCTTT. Translating it yields CSAKDRGPMTEAFF.

CDR3 bases: TGTGCCAGCAGTACTCTGGGACAGGGCATAATGAACACTGAAGCTTTCTTT. Translated, it gives CASSTLGQGIMNTEAFF. The chain recombines TRBV28 with TRBJ1-1, with 9 positions matching TRBD1. The CDR3 has 17 residues. Trimming took 5 bases from V and 0 from J; bases not matched to a gene: 10. Germline V gene sequence: CDR1 MDHEN, CDR2 SYDVKM. Full variable domain (remainder filled in from reference TRBV28 and TRBJ1-1): DVKVTQSSRYLVKRTGEKVFLECVQDMDHENMFWYRQDPGLGLRLIYFSYDVKMKEKGDIPEGYSVSREKKERFSLILESASTNQTSMYLCASSTLGQGIMNTEAFFGQGTRLTVV.

This clone was detected only once. V and J are TRBV5-4 and TRBJ2-3; D gene unclear. CDR3 length: 15 residues. CDR1 and CDR2 from the germline V gene are SGHNT and YYREEE (reference sequence). Between the trimmed V and J ends, which lost 3 bases and 3 bases, there was a span of 14 bases. The CDR3, as DNA: TGTGCCAGCAGCTGGAACGGAGTCGGGACAGATACGCAGTATTTT. This encodes CASSWNGVGTDTQYF.

The chain is built from TRBV27 and TRBJ1-1, with 7 bases matching TRBD1. The CDR3 consists of 16 residues. The V and J ends lost 0 bases and 4 bases, in that order; junction bases with no gene match: 8. CDR1 and CDR2 (germline): MNHEY, SMNVEV (reference sequence). The CDR3 loop is CASSLSLTGFGTEAFF. The DNA for the CDR3 is TGTGCCAGCAGTTTATCGTTGACAGGGTTTGGCACTGAAGCTTTCTTT.

The chain recombines TRBV4-1 with TRBJ2-3; TRBD2 agrees at 10 bases. After removal of 1 base from V and 5 bases from J, the junction contained 3 bases not matched to a gene. CDR1 and CDR2 from the germline V gene are MGHRA and YSYEKL. The CDR3 length is 15 residues. The CDR3 DNA reads as TGCGCCAGCAGCCAAGGGCTAGCGGGAGTAGATACGCAGTATTTT. Its translation is CASSQGLAGVDTQYF.

The chain employs TRBV6-6 and TRBJ2-1, with 9 bases matching TRBD2. Per the germline V gene, CDR1 is MNHNY and CDR2 is SVGAGI (reference sequence). J gave up 6 bases and V 6 bases, and 9 bases lay outside the gene matches. The CDR3 extends over 15 amino acids. The CDR3 nucleotides are TGTGCCAGCAGCCCGAGAGCTAGCGGGATCAATGAGCAGTTCTTC. As protein: CASSPRASGINEQFF.

This chain uses TRBV7-6 with TRBJ1-4; TRBD1 matches 7 bases. The CDR3 runs 14 residues. Germline assignment: CDR1 SGHVS and CDR2 FNYEAQ. Trimming took 5 bases from V and 7 from J; bases not matched to a gene: 7. CDR3 loop: CASSPLGTVEKLFF. CDR3 coding DNA: TGTGCCAGCAGCCCACTGGGGACAGTTGAAAAACTGTTTTTT.

V is TRBV5-4 and J is TRBJ1-2; the match to TRBD1 covers 8 bases. V was pared by 4 bases and J by 7 bases, with 9 bases of the junction left unmatched. The germline gives CDR1 SGHNT, CDR2 YYREEE (reference sequence). This CDR3 is 14 amino acids long. CDR3 sequence: CASSRATGDSGYTF. The CDR3 coding sequence is TGTGCCAGCAGCCGGGCGACAGGGGATTCTGGCTACACCTTC.

The chain employs TRBV7-9 and TRBJ2-1, with D possibly TRBD2 on 6 matching bases. CDR3 length: 13 residues. Germline V lookup: CDR1 SEHNR, CDR2 FQNEAQ (reference sequence). V was pared by 4 bases and J by 11 bases, with 15 bases between. The CDR3 DNA follows: TGTGCCAGCAGCTCCTCACCGGGACTCAAGCAGTTCTTC. Encoded protein: CASSSSPGLKQFF. The complete variable domain, with remaining parts taken from reference TRBV7-9 and TRBJ2-1, reads DTGVSQNPRHKITKRGQNVTFRCDPISEHNRLYWYRQTLGQGPEFLTYFQNEAQLEKSRLLSDRFSAERPKGSFSTLEIQRTEQGDSAMYLCASSSSPGLKQFFGPGTRLTVL.

The CDR3 DNA sequence: TGCGCCAGCAGCTTGCGGGAGTCAAACACAGATACGCAGTATTTT. It is translated as CASSLRESNTDTQYF. The genes are TRBV5-1 and TRBJ2-3; weak D call: TRBD2 (6 bases). Trimming stripped 1 base from V and 2 bases from J, with 11 bases between. Germline-derived CDR1 and CDR2 are SGHRS and YFSETQ. This CDR3 is built from 15 residues.

This chain joins TRBV7-2 and TRBJ2-3, with 12 bases aligning to TRBD2. J gave up 2 bases and V 4 bases, and 4 bases lay outside the gene matches. In germline, CDR1 is SGHTA, CDR2 FQGNSA. CDR3 length equals 16 residues. Written as DNA, the CDR3 is TGTGCCAGCAGCTCACTAGCGGGAGGTGCCACAGATACGCAGTATTTT. This translates into CASSSLAGGATDTQYF.

The chain couples TRBV11-3 to TRBJ2-1; weak D call: TRBD2 (5 bases). Germline loops: CDR1 SGHNT, CDR2 YENEEA. Trimming removed 2 bases at V and 6 bases at J, with 8 bases between. This CDR3 region has 13 residues. The CDR3 reads CASSLPEGNEQFF. The DNA of the CDR3 is TGTGCCAGCAGCTTACCAGAGGGCAATGAGCAGTTCTTC.